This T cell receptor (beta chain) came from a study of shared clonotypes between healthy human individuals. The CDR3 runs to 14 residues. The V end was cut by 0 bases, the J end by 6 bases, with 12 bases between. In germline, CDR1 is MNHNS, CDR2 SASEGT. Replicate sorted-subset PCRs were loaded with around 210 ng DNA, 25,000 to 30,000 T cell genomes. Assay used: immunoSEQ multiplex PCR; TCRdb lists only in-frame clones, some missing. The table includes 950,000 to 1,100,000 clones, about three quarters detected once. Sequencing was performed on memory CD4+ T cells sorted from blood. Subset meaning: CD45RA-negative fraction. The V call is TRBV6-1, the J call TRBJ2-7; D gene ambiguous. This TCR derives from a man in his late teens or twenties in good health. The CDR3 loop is CASSEASVLLEQYF. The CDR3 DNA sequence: TGTGCCAGCAGTGAAGCGTCGGTCCTGCTCGAGCAGTACTTC.